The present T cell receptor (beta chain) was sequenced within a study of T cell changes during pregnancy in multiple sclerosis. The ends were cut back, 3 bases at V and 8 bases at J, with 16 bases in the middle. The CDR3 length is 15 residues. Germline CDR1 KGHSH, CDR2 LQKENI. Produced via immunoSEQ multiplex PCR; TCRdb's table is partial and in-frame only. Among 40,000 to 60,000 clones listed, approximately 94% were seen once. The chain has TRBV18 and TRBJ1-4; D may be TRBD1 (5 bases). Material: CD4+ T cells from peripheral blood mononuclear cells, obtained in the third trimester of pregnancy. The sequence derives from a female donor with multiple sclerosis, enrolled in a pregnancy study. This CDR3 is CASSPQGLIGEKLFF. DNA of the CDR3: TGTGCCAGCTCACCCCAGGGTCTGATCGGGGAAAAACTGTTTTTT.